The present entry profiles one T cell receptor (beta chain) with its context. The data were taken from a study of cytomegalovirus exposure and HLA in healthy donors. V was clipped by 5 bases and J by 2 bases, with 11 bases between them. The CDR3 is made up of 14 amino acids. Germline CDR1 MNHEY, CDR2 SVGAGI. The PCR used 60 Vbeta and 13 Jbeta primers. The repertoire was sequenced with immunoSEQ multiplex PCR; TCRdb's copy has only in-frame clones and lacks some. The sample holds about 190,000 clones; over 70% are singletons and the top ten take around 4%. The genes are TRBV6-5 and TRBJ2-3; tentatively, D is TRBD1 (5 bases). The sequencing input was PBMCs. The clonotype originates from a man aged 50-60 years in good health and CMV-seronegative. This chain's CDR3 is CASSPDSYTDTQYF. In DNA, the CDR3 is TGTGCCAGCAGTCCCGACAGCTACACAGATACGCAGTATTTT.